These 9 T cell receptor beta chains were sequenced from one sample in a study of T cell clonality in common variable immunodeficiency. The method was immunoSEQ multiplex PCR; TCRdb's version includes in-frame clones alone and lacks a portion of them. In total the sample includes about 37,000 clones, none of them seen once. Sequences were obtained from peripheral blood mononuclear cells. These TCRs come from a person aged 18 to 75 in good health.

A few counts support this clone. CDR3 sequence reads: CASSILAGGSLDEQYF. CDR3 DNA, as far as it was read: TGTGCCAGTAGTATCTTAGCGGGAGGTAGTTTGGACGAG. V gene TRBV19 combines with J gene TRBJ2-7, with TRBD2 matching 10 bases. Read sequence stops 3 residues before the CDR3 end, and the germline J gene provides the missing end. Germline V lookup: CDR1 LNHDA, CDR2 SQIVND (reference sequence). This CDR3 has 16 residues. With V trimmed by 3 bases and J by 5 bases, 10 bases remained unmatched.

This clone was seen many times. CDR3 residues: CSAREGLAGVNEQFF. The covered CDR3 bases are TGCAGTGCTAGAGAAGGTCTAGCGGGAGTAAATGAG. The chain has TRBV20-1 and TRBJ2-1; the match to TRBD2 covers 10 bases. The DNA ends 3 residues before the CDR3 does, and the rest of the CDR3 is filled in from the germline J gene. V gave up 0 bases and J gave up 7 bases; unmatched junction bases: 6. CDR3 length: 15 residues. Germline V lookup: CDR1 DFQATT, CDR2 SNEGSKA (reference sequence).

Many counts were recorded for this clone. The sequenced fragment ends 3 residues before the CDR3 boundary, so the rest is inferred from the germline J gene. This chain joins TRBV5-1 and TRBJ2-5; 12 bases map to TRBD2. V gave up 1 base and J gave up 5 bases; unmatched junction bases: 18. Germline-derived CDR1 and CDR2 are SGHRS and YFSETQ. The CDR3 is 20 residues long. The covered CDR3 bases are TGCGCCAGCAGCTTGCCCCCCGCGACTAGCGGGAGCTCTTTGTTGGAGACC. Translation: CASSLPPATSGSSLLET. The full CDR3 protein reads CASSLPPATSGSSLLETQYF.

At least ten counts were recorded for this clone. The CDR3 end is not reached by the read, which stops 3 residues before it; the germline J gene fills it in. The rearrangement links TRBV6-4 to TRBJ1-1, with TRBD1 matching over 11 bases. The germline gives CDR1 MRHNA, CDR2 SNTAGT. The CDR3 has 15 residues. The part of the CDR3 DNA that was read is TGTGCCAGGGGCACAACCGGGACAGGGGGAAATAGA. This encodes CARGTTGTGGNR. The CDR3 as a whole reads CARGTTGTGGNRAFF.

This clone was detected ten times or more. The missing CDR3 end, 3 residues past where the read stops, is filled in from the germline J gene. V gene TRBV13 combines with J gene TRBJ2-1; D is unclear. CDR1 and CDR2 from the germline V gene are PRHDT and FYEKMQ (reference sequence). The CDR3 loop spans 15 amino acids. V was clipped by 4 bases and J by 6 bases, with 16 bases between them. CDR3 bases read: TGTGCCAGCAGCTCAAAAGTAACAGTTTCCAATGAG. This sequence encodes CASSSKVTVSNE. In full, the CDR3 is CASSSKVTVSNEQFF.

This clone was seen at least ten times. The CDR3 end is not reached by the read, which stops 3 residues before it; the germline J gene fills it in. This chain joins TRBV6-1 and TRBJ2-7; D might be TRBD1 (6 bases). There are 15 residues in the CDR3. Germline V CDR1 and CDR2: MNHNS, SASEGT. The ends were cut back, 3 bases at V and 4 bases at J, with 16 bases in the middle. The CDR3 loop is CASSELGQGSYEQYF. The CDR3 DNA, read in part, is TGTGCCAGCAGTGAGTTGGGCCAGGGGAGTTACGAG.

This clone was recorded at least ten times. The CDR3 is cut off 3 residues early in the read; its end comes from the germline J gene. The chain carries TRBV12-3 or TRBV12-4 and TRBJ1-4, with 8 bases fitting TRBD1. V shed 6 bases and J 5 bases; nucleotides not matched to a gene: 5. The length of the CDR3 is 14 residues. This CDR3 reads CASSIGTGNEKLFF. The DNA read from the CDR3 is TGTGCCAGCAGCATAGGGACAGGCAATGAAAAA.

The sample holds many counts of this clone. The read halts 3 residues ahead of the CDR3 end, with the missing end drawn from the germline J gene. The same CDR3 arises from other DNA sequences in this sample as well. The chain has TRBV11-2 and TRBJ2-7; 7 bases line up with TRBD2. The CDR3 is made up of 15 amino acids. J gave up 4 bases and V 4 bases, and 10 bases lay outside the gene matches. Germline V lookup: CDR1 SGHAT, CDR2 FQNNGV. CDR3 DNA, as far as it was read: TGTGCCAGCAGCTACGAGCGGGGAGGGTCGTACGAG. Its translation is CASSYERGGSYE. The CDR3 reads in full as CASSYERGGSYEQYF.

Ten or more counts support this clone. The DNA ends 3 residues before the CDR3 does, and the rest of the CDR3 is filled in from the germline J gene. This chain links TRBV7-9 with TRBJ1-4, with unresolved D. This CDR3 has 12 residues. From germline, CDR1 is SEHNR and CDR2 FQNEAQ (reference sequence). Trimming removed 11 bases at V and 0 bases at J, with 7 bases between. The DNA read from the CDR3 is TGTGCCGAGGCTGCAACTAATGAAAAA. It encodes CAEAATNEK. The whole CDR3 protein reads CAEAATNEKLFF.